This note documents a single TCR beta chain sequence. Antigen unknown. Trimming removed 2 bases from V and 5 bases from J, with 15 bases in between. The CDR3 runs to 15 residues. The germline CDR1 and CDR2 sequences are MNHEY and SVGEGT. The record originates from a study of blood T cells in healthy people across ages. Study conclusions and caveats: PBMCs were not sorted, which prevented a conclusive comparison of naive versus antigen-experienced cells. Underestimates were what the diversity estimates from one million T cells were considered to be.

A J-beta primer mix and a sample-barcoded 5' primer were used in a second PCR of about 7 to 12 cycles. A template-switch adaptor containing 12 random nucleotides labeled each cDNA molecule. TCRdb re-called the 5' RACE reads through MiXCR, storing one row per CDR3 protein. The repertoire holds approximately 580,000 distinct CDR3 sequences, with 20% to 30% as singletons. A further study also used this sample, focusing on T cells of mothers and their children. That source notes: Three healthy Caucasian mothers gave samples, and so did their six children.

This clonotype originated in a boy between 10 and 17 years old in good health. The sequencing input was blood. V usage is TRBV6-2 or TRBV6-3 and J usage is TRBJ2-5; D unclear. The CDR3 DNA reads TGTGCCAGCAGTTACGGTTCAGGAATGGTGGAGACCCAGTACTTC. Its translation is CASSYGSGMVETQYF.